Below are 29 T cell receptor beta chains sequenced from a single sample in a study of human T cells and chemical hapten exposure. The sample's time point: pre-sensitization, week 0. Regarding treatment: therapeutic diphenylcyclopropenone sensitization with weekly scalp DPC. TCRdb reprocessed the RACE reads with MiXCR, giving one entry per CDR3 protein. The table lists around 300,000 distinct CDR3 sequences, 7.7% of them singletons. Sequencing was performed on whole blood, taken in connection with sensitization to the hapten diphenylcyclopropenone (DPC). These receptors originate from a man aged 18 to 29 with alopecia areata. Some clones in this sample may be carry-over from other donors' samples.

This clonotype was recorded a few times. The rearrangement uses TRBV7-8 and TRBJ2-1; 9 bases agree with TRBD1. Germline V lookup: CDR1 SGHVS, CDR2 FQNEAQ. Germline trimming cut 5 bases from V and 2 bases from J; bases unmatched to any gene: 7. The CDR3 has 16 residues. The CDR3 DNA reads TGTGCCAGCAGCCGTCTTACAGGGGGCGCCTACAATGAGCAGTTCTTC. Translating it yields CASSRLTGGAYNEQFF.

The table lists this clonotype with a few counts. The rearrangement uses TRBV6-1 and TRBJ2-3; TRBD2 matches at 9 bases. V lost 11 bases to trimming and J lost 2 bases; unmatched junction nucleotides: 14. This CDR3 comprises 16 residues. Germline V CDR1 and CDR2: MNHNS, SASEGT. Here the CDR3 DNA reads TGTGCCGGCGAGGTTTTAGCGGGGGCCTCCACAGATACGCAGTATTTT. It yields the protein CAGEVLAGASTDTQYF.

V and J are TRBV4-1 and TRBJ2-5, with 7 positions matching TRBD2. Trimming at V came to 3 bases and at J to 1 base, leaving 2 bases not matched to a gene. CDR1 is MGHRA and CDR2 is YSYEKL in the germline V gene. There are 14 residues in the CDR3. The DNA for the CDR3 is TGCGCCAGCAGCCAGGGACTACTCCAAGAGACCCAGTACTTC. Translation: CASSQGLLQETQYF.

The chain is built from TRBV7-2 and TRBJ1-1, with 9 bases fitting TRBD1. CDR1 is SGHTA, CDR2 FQGNSA, per germline. After removal of 5 bases from V and 0 bases from J, the junction contained 4 bases not matched to a gene. The CDR3 runs to 15 residues. This CDR3 is CASSRQGEMNTEAFF. CDR3 in DNA: TGTGCCAGCAGCCGACAGGGGGAGATGAACACTGAAGCTTTCTTT.

The V gene is TRBV10-2, the J gene TRBJ2-7, with D tentatively TRBD2 (6 bases). CDR1 is WSHSY and CDR2 is SAAADI in the germline V gene. CDR3 length: 13 amino acids. Trimming removed 7 bases at V and 5 bases at J, with 15 bases between. The CDR3, as DNA: TGCGCCAGCACCCCCCTAGCGTCCCACGAGCAGTACGTC. It specifies CASTPLASHEQYV.

This clonotype was picked up a small number of times. This chain uses TRBV20-1 with TRBJ2-1, with 10 bases matching TRBD1. CDR1 DFQATT and CDR2 SNEGSKA come from the germline V gene (reference sequence). The J segment lost 8 bases and the V segment lost 6 bases, leaving 10 bases of the junction unmatched. The CDR3 extends over 14 amino acids. CDR3: CSALRDRGWDEQFF. DNA for the CDR3: TGCAGTGCGCTCCGGGACAGGGGTTGGGATGAGCAGTTCTTC.

This rearrangement joins TRBV2 to TRBJ2-5; no definite D call. Germline values: CDR1 SNHLY, CDR2 FYNNEI. The CDR3 has 15 residues. V was cut by 1 base and J by 2 bases, with 11 bases left in between. CDR3 sequence: CASSEEGAAQETQYF. As DNA, the CDR3 is TGTGCCAGCAGTGAAGAAGGCGCAGCTCAAGAGACCCAGTACTTC.

The rearrangement uses TRBV20-1 and TRBJ1-5; a weak D match, TRBD1 (5 bases). The ends were cut back, 4 bases at V and 0 bases at J, with 7 bases in the middle. CDR1 DFQATT and CDR2 SNEGSKA come from the germline V gene (reference sequence). The CDR3 contains 13 residues. CDR3 sequence: CSANRNSNQPQHF. The CDR3 DNA sequence: TGCAGTGCTAACAGGAATAGCAATCAGCCCCAGCATTTT.

The rearrangement uses TRBV20-1 and TRBJ2-7; D is possibly TRBD2 (5 bases). There are 12 residues in the CDR3. Deletions cut 6 bases from V and 4 bases from J, with 13 bases between. Germline CDR1 is DFQATT and CDR2 is SNEGSKA (reference sequence). This CDR3 reads CSAARVRYEQYV. For the CDR3, the DNA is TGCAGTGCAGCGAGGGTCCGGTACGAGCAGTACGTC.

This clonotype was found a few times. The CDR3 nucleotides are TGTGCCAGCAGCTTGGGGGGGACAAGACAAGAGACCCAGTACTTC. Protein: CASSLGGTRQETQYF. V and J are TRBV11-3 and TRBJ2-5, with a tentative D call TRBD2 (7 bases). Per the germline V gene, CDR1 is SGHNT and CDR2 is YENEEA. Trimming left V 3 bases short and J 2 bases short, with 13 bases between. The CDR3 runs to 15 residues. Full variable domain (remainder filled in from reference TRBV11-3 and TRBJ2-5): EAGVVQSPRYKIIEKKQPVAFWCNPISGHNTLYWYLQNLGQGPELLIRYENEEAVDDSQLPKDRFSAERLKGVDSTLKIQPAELGDSAVYLCASSLGGTRQETQYFGPGTRLLVL.

J is TRBJ1-2 and V is TRBV10-3, with a tentative D call TRBD1 (5 bases). Germline lookup yields CDR1 ENHRY and CDR2 SYGVKD. V was clipped by 1 base and J by 1 base, with 7 bases between them. This CDR3 spans 14 amino acids. The CDR3 DNA reads as TGTGCCATCAGTGAGTTACAGGATAACTATGGCTACACCTTC. This encodes CAISELQDNYGYTF.

This clonotype was seen more than once but under ten times. The chain couples TRBV12-5 to TRBJ2-1; D is uncertain. The CDR3 covers 12 residues. From germline, CDR1 is LGHNT and CDR2 FRNRAP. V lost 0 bases to trimming and J lost 8 bases, with 5 bases between them. The CDR3 loop reads CASGLVHHEQFF. The CDR3 bases are TGTGCTAGTGGTTTGGTACACCATGAGCAGTTCTTC.

This chain joins TRBV4-3 and TRBJ2-2, with 7 bases matching TRBD2. Unmatched junction bases numbered 7, after V lost 0 bases and J lost 0 bases. CDR3 size: 18 residues. CDR1 and CDR2 (germline): LGHNA, YSLEER. The CDR3 sequence: CASSQDQGGGTNTGELFF. CDR3 sequence (DNA): TGCGCCAGCAGCCAAGATCAGGGCGGGGGAACGAACACCGGGGAGCTGTTTTTT.

This clonotype was recorded a few times. This chain connects TRBV10-3 to TRBJ1-5, with 8 bases aligning to TRBD1. The V segment lost 2 bases and the J segment 0 bases; nucleotides outside the gene matches: 6. CDR3 size: 17 residues. The germline V gene has CDR1 ENHRY and CDR2 SYGVKD. The CDR3 reads CAISEGQGGGSNQPQHF. Here the CDR3 DNA reads TGTGCCATCAGTGAGGGACAGGGAGGCGGTAGCAATCAGCCCCAGCATTTT.

In this sample, this clonotype turned up many times. The chain couples TRBV10-2 to TRBJ2-1; D tentatively reads TRBD1 or TRBD2 (5 bases each). The V end was cut by 3 bases, the J end by 0 bases, with 15 bases between. The germline gives CDR1 WSHSY, CDR2 SAAADI. This CDR3 spans 17 amino acids. The CDR3 region is CASSEVFEGPSYNEQFF. As DNA, the CDR3 is TGCGCCAGCAGTGAAGTCTTTGAGGGGCCCTCCTACAATGAGCAGTTCTTC.

This clonotype was seen at least ten times. The chain recombines TRBV28 with TRBJ2-1, with TRBD2 matching over 10 bases. The ends lost 4 bases at V and 2 bases at J; junction bases unmatched: 5. The CDR3 runs to 16 residues. The germline gives CDR1 MDHEN, CDR2 SYDVKM. CDR3 DNA sequence: TGTGCCAGCAGTTCTCGCCTAGCGGGGGCCTACAATGAGCAGTTCTTC. Encoded protein: CASSSRLAGAYNEQFF.

This sequence joins TRBV5-5 and TRBJ1-5; D not resolved. Germline CDR1 SGHKS, CDR2 YYEKEE (reference sequence). V was cut by 0 bases and J by 7 bases, with 17 bases left in between. The CDR3 has 16 amino acids. CDR3 amino acids: CASSLAPDGLGQPQHF. For the CDR3, the DNA is TGTGCCAGCAGCTTGGCCCCTGACGGCCTCGGGCAGCCCCAGCATTTT. The variable domain in full, with the rest retrieved from reference TRBV5-5 and TRBJ1-5, is DAGVTQSPTHLIKTRGQQVTLRCSPISGHKSVSWYQQVLGQGPQFIFQYYEKEERGRGNFPDRFSARQFPNYSSELNVNALLLGDSALYLCASSLAPDGLGQPQHFGDGTRLSIL.

The sample holds a few counts of this clonotype. This chain uses TRBV7-2 with TRBJ1-1; D uncertain. Per germline, CDR1 SGHTA and CDR2 FQGNSA. Trimming removed 4 bases at V and 7 bases at J, with 16 bases between. The CDR3 extends over 14 amino acids. The CDR3 nucleotides are TGTGCCAGCAGCTCCCCGATGGTAGGGTTTGAAGCTTTCTTT. Translated, it gives CASSSPMVGFEAFF.

Only a few counts were recorded for this clonotype. The chain is built from TRBV3-1 and TRBJ1-4; D call uncertain. The CDR3 length is 16 residues. Germline V gene data show CDR1 as LGHDT and CDR2 as YNNKEL (reference sequence). V shed 0 bases and J shed 3 bases, with 11 bases lying between them. The CDR3 DNA sequence: TGTGCCAGCAGCCAAGAGTTAGGTTTAGCTAATGAAAAACTGTTTTTT. It codes for CASSQELGLANEKLFF.

This clonotype came up a few times. The V call is TRBV5-1, the J call TRBJ2-5; 11 bases fit TRBD1. Unmatched junction bases numbered 7, after V lost 2 bases and J lost 4 bases. Germline CDR1 SGHRS, CDR2 YFSETQ. This CDR3 is built from 16 residues. The CDR3 bases are TGCGCCAGCAGCTTCGCGGGACAGGGGGAAGGAGAGACCCAGTACTTC. Amino acid sequence: CASSFAGQGEGETQYF.

This clonotype was counted many times. V usage is TRBV12-3 or TRBV12-4 and J usage is TRBJ1-1; D unclear. The CDR3 is made up of 13 amino acids. V dropped 1 base and J dropped 7 bases, with 10 bases sitting between them. CDR3: CASSLGQYLEAFF. The CDR3 coding sequence is TGTGCCAGCAGTTTAGGGCAGTACCTTGAAGCTTTCTTT.

This clonotype was observed a handful of times. This chain links TRBV7-8 with TRBJ1-3; D is undetermined. Trimming stripped 3 bases from V and 0 bases from J, with 6 bases between. The CDR3 has 14 amino acids. CDR1 SGHVS and CDR2 FQNEAQ come from the germline V gene. CDR3: CASSLDDSGNTIYF. CDR3 DNA: TGTGCCAGCAGCTTGGATGACTCTGGAAACACCATATATTTT.

The chain has TRBV27 and TRBJ2-3; D may be TRBD2 (5 bases). The ends were cut back, 2 bases at V and 2 bases at J, with 8 bases in the middle. Germline CDR1 and CDR2: MNHEY and SMNVEV (reference sequence). The CDR3 is 14 residues long. The CDR3 reads CASSLARDTDTQYF. The DNA of the CDR3 is TGTGCCAGCAGTTTAGCCCGGGACACAGATACGCAGTATTTT.

V is TRBV6-2 or TRBV6-3 and J is TRBJ1-5; D might be TRBD1 (5 bases). V dropped 5 bases and J dropped 2 bases, with 10 bases sitting between them. The CDR3 runs to 14 residues. Germline V lookup: CDR1 MNHEY, CDR2 SVGEGT. CDR3 in DNA: TGTGCCAGCAGTGTCAGGGCAGGCAATCAGCCCCAGCATTTT. It is translated as CASSVRAGNQPQHF.

This clonotype was seen at least ten times. J is TRBJ1-5 and V is TRBV4-1; D is uncertain. Germline V lookup: CDR1 MGHRA, CDR2 YSYEKL. The V end lost 8 bases, the J end lost 0 bases, and 17 bases lay between the germline ends. The CDR3 totals 16 residues. The CDR3 sequence is CASAPGSWASNQPQHF. In nucleotides, the CDR3 is TGCGCCAGCGCGCCCGGTAGCTGGGCTAGCAATCAGCCCCAGCATTTT.

This clonotype was detected a few times. The V gene is TRBV7-2, the J gene TRBJ1-4; D is unclear. Trimming stripped 5 bases from V and 0 bases from J, with 4 bases between. The CDR3 consists of 13 residues. The germline CDR1 and CDR2 sequences are SGHTA and FQGNSA. DNA of the CDR3: TGTGCCAGCAGCATTACAACTAATGAAAAACTGTTTTTT. This codes for CASSITTNEKLFF. The variable domain in full, with the rest retrieved from reference TRBV7-2 and TRBJ1-4, is GAGVSQSPSNKVTEKGKDVELRCDPISGHTALYWYRQSLGQGLEFLIYFQGNSAPDKSGLPSDRFSAERTGGSVSTLTIQRTQQEDSAVYLCASSITTNEKLFFGSGTQLSVL.

This rearrangement joins TRBV20-1 to TRBJ1-2; D unresolved. V was trimmed by 4 bases and J by 2 bases, leaving 14 bases between them. Germline V CDR1 and CDR2: DFQATT, SNEGSKA (reference sequence). This CDR3 region has 14 residues. The CDR3 reads CSANYGAGNYGYTF. The CDR3 nucleotides read TGCAGTGCTAACTACGGTGCGGGAAACTATGGCTACACCTTC.

This CDR3 reads CASSLSRNNEQFF. As DNA, the CDR3 is TGTGCCAGCAGTTTATCCCGGAACAATGAGCAGTTCTTC. The V call is TRBV27, the J call TRBJ2-1; D unclear. The germline gives CDR1 MNHEY, CDR2 SMNVEV (reference sequence). Trimming cost V 0 bases and J 5 bases, with 5 bases left between them. The CDR3 covers 13 residues.

This clonotype was seen more than once but under ten times. V is TRBV29-1 and J is TRBJ1-2; tentatively, D is TRBD1 (6 bases). CDR3 length equals 16 residues. The V and J ends lost 2 bases and 0 bases respectively, with 16 bases between them. From germline, CDR1 is SQVTM and CDR2 ANQGSEA. The CDR3: CSVENDRPGTNYGYTF. The CDR3 DNA reads as TGCAGCGTTGAAAATGACAGGCCTGGGACTAACTATGGCTACACCTTC.